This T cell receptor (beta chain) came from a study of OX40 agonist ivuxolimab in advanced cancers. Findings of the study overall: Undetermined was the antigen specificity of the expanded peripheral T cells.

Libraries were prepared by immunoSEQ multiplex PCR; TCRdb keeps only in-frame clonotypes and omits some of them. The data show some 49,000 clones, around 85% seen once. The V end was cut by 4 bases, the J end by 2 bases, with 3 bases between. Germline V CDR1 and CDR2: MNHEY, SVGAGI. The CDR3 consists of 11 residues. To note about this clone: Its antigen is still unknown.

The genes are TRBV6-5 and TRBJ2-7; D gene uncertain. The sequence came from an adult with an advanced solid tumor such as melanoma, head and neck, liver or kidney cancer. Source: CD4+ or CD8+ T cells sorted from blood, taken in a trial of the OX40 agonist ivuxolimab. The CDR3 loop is CASSSPYEQYF. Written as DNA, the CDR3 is TGTGCCAGCAGTTCCCCCTACGAGCAGTACTTC.